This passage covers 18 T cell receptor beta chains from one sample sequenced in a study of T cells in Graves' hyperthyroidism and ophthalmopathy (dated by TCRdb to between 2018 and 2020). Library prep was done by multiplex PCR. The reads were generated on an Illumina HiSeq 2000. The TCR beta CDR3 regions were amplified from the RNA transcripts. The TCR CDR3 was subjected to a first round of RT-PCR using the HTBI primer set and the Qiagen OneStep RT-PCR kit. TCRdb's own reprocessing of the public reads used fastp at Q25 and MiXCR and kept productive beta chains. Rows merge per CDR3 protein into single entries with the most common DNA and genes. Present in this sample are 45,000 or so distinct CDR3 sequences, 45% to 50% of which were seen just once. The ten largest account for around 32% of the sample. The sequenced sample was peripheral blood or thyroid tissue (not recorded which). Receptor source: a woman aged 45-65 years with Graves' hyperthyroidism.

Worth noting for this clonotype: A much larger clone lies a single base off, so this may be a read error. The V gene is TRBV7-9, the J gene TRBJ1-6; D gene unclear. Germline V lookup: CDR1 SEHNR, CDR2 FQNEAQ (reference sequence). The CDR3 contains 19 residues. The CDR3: CASSHLTGEASSYNSHLHF. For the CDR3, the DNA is TGCGCCAGCAGCCATTTGACCGGGGAGGCTAGCTCCTATAATTCACACCTCCACTTT.

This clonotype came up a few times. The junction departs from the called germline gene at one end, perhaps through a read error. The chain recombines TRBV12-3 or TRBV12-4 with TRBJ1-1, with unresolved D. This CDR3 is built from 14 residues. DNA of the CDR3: TGTGCCAGCAGTTTAGGAGTGGCTAACACTGGAGCTTTCTTT. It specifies CASSLGVANTGAFF.

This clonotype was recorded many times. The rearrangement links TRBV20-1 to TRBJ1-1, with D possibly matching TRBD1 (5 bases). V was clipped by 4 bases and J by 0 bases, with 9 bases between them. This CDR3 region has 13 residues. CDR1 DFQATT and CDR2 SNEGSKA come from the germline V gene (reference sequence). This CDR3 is CSATQGVNTEAFF. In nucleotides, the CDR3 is TGCAGTGCTACCCAGGGAGTGAACACTGAAGCTTTCTTT.

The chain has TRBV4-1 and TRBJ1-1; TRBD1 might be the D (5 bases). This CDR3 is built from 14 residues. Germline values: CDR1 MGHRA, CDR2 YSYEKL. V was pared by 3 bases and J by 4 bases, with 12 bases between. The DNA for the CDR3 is TGCGCCAGCAGCCACGCAGGGTCGACCACTGAAGCTTTCTTT. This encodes CASSHAGSTTEAFF.

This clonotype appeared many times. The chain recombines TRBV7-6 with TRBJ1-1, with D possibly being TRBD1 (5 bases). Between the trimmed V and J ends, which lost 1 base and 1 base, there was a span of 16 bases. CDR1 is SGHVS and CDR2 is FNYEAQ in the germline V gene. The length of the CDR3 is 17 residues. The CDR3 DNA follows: TGTGCCAGCAGCTTAGTCAGGGTGGCCCCTTGGAACACTGAAGCTTTCTTT. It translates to CASSLVRVAPWNTEAFF.

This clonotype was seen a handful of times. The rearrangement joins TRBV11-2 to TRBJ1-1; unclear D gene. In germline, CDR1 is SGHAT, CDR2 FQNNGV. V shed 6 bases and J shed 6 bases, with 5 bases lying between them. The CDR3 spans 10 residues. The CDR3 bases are TGTGCCAGCAGGCCTTCTGAAGCTTTCTTT. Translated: CASRPSEAFF. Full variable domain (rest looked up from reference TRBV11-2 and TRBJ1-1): EAGVAQSPRYKIIEKRQSVAFWCNPISGHATLYWYQQILGQGPKLLIQFQNNGVVDDSQLPKDRFSAERLKGVDSTLKIQPAKLEDSAVYLCASRPSEAFFGQGTRLTVV.

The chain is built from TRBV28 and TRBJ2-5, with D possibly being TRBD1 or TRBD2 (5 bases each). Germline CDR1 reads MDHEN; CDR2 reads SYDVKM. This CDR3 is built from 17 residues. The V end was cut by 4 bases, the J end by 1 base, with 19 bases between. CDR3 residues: CASSSAQGDQPQETQYF. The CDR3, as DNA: TGTGCCAGCAGTTCAGCGCAGGGAGATCAGCCCCAAGAGACCCAGTACTTC.

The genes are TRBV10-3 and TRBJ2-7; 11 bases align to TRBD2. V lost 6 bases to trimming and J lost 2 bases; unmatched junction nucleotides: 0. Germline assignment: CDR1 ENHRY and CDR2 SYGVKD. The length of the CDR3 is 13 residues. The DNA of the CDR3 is TGTGCCATCAGGACTAGCGGGGCCTACGAGCAGTACTTC. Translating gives CAIRTSGAYEQYF.

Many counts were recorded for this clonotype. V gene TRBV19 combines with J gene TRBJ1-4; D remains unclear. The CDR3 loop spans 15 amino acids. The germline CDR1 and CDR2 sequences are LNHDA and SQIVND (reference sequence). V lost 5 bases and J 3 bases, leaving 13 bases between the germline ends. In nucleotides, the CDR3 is TGTGCCAGTAGTCAACTAGGGTCGGCTAATGAAAAACTGTTTTTT. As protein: CASSQLGSANEKLFF.

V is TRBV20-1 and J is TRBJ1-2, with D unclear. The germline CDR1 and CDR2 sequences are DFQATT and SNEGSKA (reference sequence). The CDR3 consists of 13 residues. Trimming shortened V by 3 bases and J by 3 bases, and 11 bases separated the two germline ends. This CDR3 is CSASEVLDYGYTF. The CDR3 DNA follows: TGCAGTGCTAGTGAGGTTCTGGACTATGGCTACACCTTC.

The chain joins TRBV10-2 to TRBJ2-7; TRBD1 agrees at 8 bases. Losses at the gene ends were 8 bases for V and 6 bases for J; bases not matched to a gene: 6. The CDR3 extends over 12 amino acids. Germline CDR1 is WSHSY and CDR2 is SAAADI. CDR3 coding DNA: TGCGCCAGCGGACAGGGCGTGGGCGAGCAGTACTTC. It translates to CASGQGVGEQYF.

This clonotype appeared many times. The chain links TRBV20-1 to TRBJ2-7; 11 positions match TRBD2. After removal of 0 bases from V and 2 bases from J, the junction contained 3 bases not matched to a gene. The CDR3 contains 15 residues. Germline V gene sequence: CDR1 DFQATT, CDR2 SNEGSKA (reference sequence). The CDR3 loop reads CSARDLAGGPYEQYF. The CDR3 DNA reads TGCAGTGCTAGAGACCTAGCGGGAGGCCCCTACGAGCAGTACTTC.

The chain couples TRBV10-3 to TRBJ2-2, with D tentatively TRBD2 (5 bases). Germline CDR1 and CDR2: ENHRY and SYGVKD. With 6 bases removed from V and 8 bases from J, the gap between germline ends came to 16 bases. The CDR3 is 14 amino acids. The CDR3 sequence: CAISSGPRSGELFF. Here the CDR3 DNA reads TGTGCCATCAGCAGCGGACCAAGAAGTGGGGAGCTGTTTTTT.

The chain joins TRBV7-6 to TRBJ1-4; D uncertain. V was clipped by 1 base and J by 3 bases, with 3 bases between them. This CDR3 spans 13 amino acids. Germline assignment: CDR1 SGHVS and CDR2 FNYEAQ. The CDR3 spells CASSLGPNEKLFF. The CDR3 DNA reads TGTGCCAGCAGCTTAGGCCCTAATGAAAAACTGTTTTTT. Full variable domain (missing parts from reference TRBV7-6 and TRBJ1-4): GAGVSQSPRYKVTKRGQDVALRCDPISGHVSLYWYRQALGQGPEFLTYFNYEAQQDKSGLPNDRFSAERPEGSISTLTIQRTEQRDSAMYRCASSLGPNEKLFFGSGTQLSVL.

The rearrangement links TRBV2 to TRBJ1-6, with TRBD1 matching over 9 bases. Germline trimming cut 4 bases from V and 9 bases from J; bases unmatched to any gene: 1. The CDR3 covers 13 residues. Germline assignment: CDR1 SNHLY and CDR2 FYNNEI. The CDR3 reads CASSGDRASPLHF. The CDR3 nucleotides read TGTGCCAGCAGTGGGGACAGGGCTTCACCCCTCCACTTT.

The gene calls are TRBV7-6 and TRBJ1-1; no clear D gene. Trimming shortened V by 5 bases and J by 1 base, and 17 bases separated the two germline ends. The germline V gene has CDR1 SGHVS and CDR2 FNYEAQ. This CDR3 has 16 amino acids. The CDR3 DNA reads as TGTGCCAGCAGCCCCCGTCCCCCGGGCAGGAACACTGAAGCTTTCTTT. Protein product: CASSPRPPGRNTEAFF.

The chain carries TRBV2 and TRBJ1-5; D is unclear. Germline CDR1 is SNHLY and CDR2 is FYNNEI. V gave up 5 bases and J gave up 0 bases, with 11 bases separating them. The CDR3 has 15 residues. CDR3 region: CASSTPWASNQPQHF. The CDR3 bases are TGTGCCAGCAGTACCCCATGGGCTAGCAATCAGCCCCAGCATTTT.

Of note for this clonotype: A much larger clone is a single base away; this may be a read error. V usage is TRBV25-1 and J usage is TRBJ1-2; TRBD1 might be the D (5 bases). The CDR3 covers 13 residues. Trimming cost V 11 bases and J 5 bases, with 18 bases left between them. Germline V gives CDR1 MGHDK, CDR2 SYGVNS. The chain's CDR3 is CAWSVGRGYGYTF. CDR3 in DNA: TGTGCCTGGAGTGTAGGGCGGGGGTATGGCTACACCTTC.